The T cell receptor beta chain described here comes from a study of OX40 agonist ivuxolimab in advanced cancers. TCRdb keeps only in-frame clones here, not all; method: immunoSEQ multiplex PCR. This sample carries tens of thousands of clones, about nine tenths of them seen once, and the ten largest clones take approximately 14%. Comment on this clone: Its target is not known.

V was trimmed by 4 bases and J by 4 bases, leaving 14 bases between them. The CDR3 covers 15 residues. CDR1 is SGHNT and CDR2 is YYREEE in the germline V gene (reference sequence). General study findings and limits: Normalized expansion of T-cell clones was also low for some nonresponders.

The sample here was CD4+ or CD8+ T cells sorted from blood, taken in a trial of the OX40 agonist ivuxolimab. The chain carries TRBV5-4 and TRBJ2-2, with D possibly being TRBD1 (7 bases). The TCR sequence derives from an adult with an advanced solid tumor such as melanoma, head and neck, liver or kidney cancer. Here the CDR3 DNA reads TGTGCCAGCAGCCTGACAGGGAGGTTCACCGGGGAGCTGTTTTTT. This encodes CASSLTGRFTGELFF.